The present T cell receptor beta chain was sequenced within a study of identical twins. Notes on the study in general: Instead of following the same donors, the conclusions were based on cross-sectional statistical analysis.

On this clonotype: Its antigen is unidentified.

Germline assignment: CDR1 SGHRS and CDR2 YFSETQ. V was clipped by 3 bases and J by 6 bases, with 15 bases between them. The CDR3 runs 14 residues. TCRdb recomputed calls from the 5' RACE reads with MiXCR, one row per CDR3 protein. The profile covers under 800,000 distinct CDR3 sequences, with 20% to 25% appearing a single time and around 4.5% taken by the ten largest. The same sample was also used in a study of T cells expressing NK-cell markers. That paper adds: Sequencing covered eight donors, seven HCMV-seropositive and one seronegative.

The TCR sequence derives from a woman between 18 and 30 years old in good health. Sequences were obtained from PBMCs. The chain has TRBV5-1 and TRBJ1-2; D not certain. The CDR3 region has the DNA TGCGCCAGCAGCTCCCTACTCACCCGGGATGGCTACACCTTC. Residues: CASSSLLTRDGYTF.